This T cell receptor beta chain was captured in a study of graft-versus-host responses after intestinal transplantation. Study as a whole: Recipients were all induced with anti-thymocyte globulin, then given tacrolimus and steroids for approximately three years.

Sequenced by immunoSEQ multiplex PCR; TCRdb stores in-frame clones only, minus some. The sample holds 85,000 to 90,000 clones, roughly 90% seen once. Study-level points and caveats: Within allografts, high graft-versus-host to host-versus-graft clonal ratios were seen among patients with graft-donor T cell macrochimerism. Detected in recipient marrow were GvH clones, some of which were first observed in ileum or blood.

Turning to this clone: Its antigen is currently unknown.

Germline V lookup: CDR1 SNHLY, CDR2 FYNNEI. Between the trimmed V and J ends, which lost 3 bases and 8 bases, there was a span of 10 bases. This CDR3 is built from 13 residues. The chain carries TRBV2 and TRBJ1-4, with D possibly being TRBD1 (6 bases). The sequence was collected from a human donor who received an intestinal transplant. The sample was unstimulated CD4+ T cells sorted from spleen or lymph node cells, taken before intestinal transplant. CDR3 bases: TGTGCCAGCAGTGAGTGGGGGCGGGAAAAACTGTTTTTT. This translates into CASSEWGREKLFF.